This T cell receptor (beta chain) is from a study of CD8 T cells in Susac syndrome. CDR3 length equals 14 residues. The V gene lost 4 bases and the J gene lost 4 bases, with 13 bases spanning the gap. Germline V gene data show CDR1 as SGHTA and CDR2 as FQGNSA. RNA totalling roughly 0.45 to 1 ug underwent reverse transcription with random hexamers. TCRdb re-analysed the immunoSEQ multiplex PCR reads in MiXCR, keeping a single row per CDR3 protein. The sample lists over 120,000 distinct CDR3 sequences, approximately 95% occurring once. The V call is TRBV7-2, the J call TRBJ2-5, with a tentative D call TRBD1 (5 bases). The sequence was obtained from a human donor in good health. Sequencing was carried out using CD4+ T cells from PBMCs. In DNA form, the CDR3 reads TGTGCCAGCAGCTCCCAGGGCAGTGGAGAGACCCAGTACTTC. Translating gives CASSSQGSGETQYF.